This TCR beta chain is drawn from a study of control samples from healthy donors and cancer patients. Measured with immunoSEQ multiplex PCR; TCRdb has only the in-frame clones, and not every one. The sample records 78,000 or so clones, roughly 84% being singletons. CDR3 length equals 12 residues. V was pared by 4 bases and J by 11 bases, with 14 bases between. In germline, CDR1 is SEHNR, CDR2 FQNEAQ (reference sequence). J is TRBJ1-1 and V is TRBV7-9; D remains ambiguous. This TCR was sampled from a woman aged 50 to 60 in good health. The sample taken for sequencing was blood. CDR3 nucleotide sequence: TGTGCCAGCAGCTCCGACCCCCTTTGGGCTTTCTTT. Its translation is CASSSDPLWAFF.